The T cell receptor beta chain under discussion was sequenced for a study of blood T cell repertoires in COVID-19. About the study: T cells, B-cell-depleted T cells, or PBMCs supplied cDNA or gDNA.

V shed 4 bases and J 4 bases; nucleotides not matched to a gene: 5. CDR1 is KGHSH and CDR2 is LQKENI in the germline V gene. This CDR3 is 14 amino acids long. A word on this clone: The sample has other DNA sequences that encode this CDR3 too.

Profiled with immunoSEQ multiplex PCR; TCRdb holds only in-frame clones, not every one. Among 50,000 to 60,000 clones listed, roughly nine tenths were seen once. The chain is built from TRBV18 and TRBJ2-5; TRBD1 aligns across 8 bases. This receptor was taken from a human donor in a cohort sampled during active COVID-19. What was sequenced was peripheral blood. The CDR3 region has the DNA TGTGCCAGCTCACTAGGACAGGGCGGAGAGACCCAGTACTTC. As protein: CASSLGQGGETQYF.